The count of the clone carrying this T cell receptor beta chain is one. The entry originates in a study of blood T cell repertoires in COVID-19. The V gene's germline CDR1 is SGHDT and CDR2 YYEEEE. The V and J ends lost 0 bases and 0 bases respectively, with 9 bases between them. The CDR3 is 15 amino acids. The method was immunoSEQ multiplex PCR; TCRdb's version includes in-frame clones alone and lacks a portion of them. The sample yields under 150,000 clones, 90% seen once. The sequenced material came from peripheral blood. The V and J genes are TRBV5-6 and TRBJ1-2, with D uncertain. This receptor was obtained from a man in his fifties with active COVID-19. The CDR3 DNA reads TGTGCCAGCAGCTTGGATCCAGGAACTAACTATGGCTACACCTTC. Translation: CASSLDPGTNYGYTF.